This T cell receptor beta chain stems from a study of blood T cell repertoires in COVID-19. Sequencing used immunoSEQ multiplex PCR; TCRdb keeps in-frame clones, though not all of them. The sample lists approximately 380,000 clones; more than 70% were seen once. V was cut by 7 bases and J by 7 bases, with 13 bases left in between. Germline V gene lookup returns CDR1 MNHEY and CDR2 SMNVEV (reference sequence). The CDR3 spans 13 residues. Sequenced: PBMCs or T cells enriched from blood (not recorded which). The chain joins TRBV27 to TRBJ1-4; no clear D gene. The clonotype comes from a woman aged 18-29 years who had recovered from COVID-19. The CDR3 DNA is TGTGCCAGCACCCGGAGATTTGGTGAAAAACTGTTTTTT. Translated, it gives CASTRRFGEKLFF.